This T cell receptor beta chain is drawn from a study of shared clonotypes between healthy human individuals. Method: immunoSEQ multiplex PCR; TCRdb's copy keeps in-frame clones and lacks some. In the table there are roughly 1,500,000 clones, approximately 98% of which are singletons. The TCR comes from a man aged 25-45 years in good health. Input material: naive CD4+ T cells sorted from blood. The subset here: CD45RA+ positively selected.

Here the CDR3 DNA reads TGTGCCAGCAGCGCAAAAGGCGTCACTGAAGCTTTCTTT. The encoded protein is CASSAKGVTEAFF. V and J are TRBV7-9 and TRBJ1-1; D is ambiguous. V shed 5 bases and J shed 4 bases, with 11 bases lying between them. The CDR3 contains 13 residues. In germline, CDR1 is SEHNR, CDR2 FQNEAQ (reference sequence).